This T cell receptor beta chain was captured by sequencing in a study of patients and donors after allogeneic stem cell transplantation. A single record per CDR3 protein comes from TCRdb applying MiXCR to the RT-PCR reads. Seen here are approximately 170,000 distinct CDR3 sequences, approximately 31% observed once, and the top ten hold approximately 3%. The CDR3 runs to 13 residues. V was pared by 8 bases and J by 4 bases, with 15 bases between. Germline V gene sequence: CDR1 GTSNPN, CDR2 SVGIG (reference sequence). This clonotype was counted a few times. The TCR sequence derives from a human donor who was either an allogeneic HSCT recipient or a stem cell or donor lymphocyte infusion donor (not recorded which). It is not recorded whose cells these are; they may come from a transplant donor. The source material was blood, either unsorted or a sorted T cell fraction (not recorded which). The chain couples TRBV30 to TRBJ2-1; a weak D match, TRBD2 (6 bases). CDR3 DNA: TGTGCCGTCGTGGGGGGAGCGTACAATGAGCAGTTCTTC. It is translated as CAVVGGAYNEQFF.